These 9 T cell receptor beta chains were sequenced from one sample in a study of human T cells and chemical hapten exposure. Time point: patch test 2, 6 weeks after DPC sensitization. Treatment in this sample: therapeutic diphenylcyclopropenone sensitization with weekly scalp DPC. Each CDR3 protein gets one entry after TCRdb re-called the RACE reads with MiXCR. In the table there are tens of thousands of distinct CDR3 sequences, 9.5% to 12% of which are singletons. Source: whole blood, taken in connection with sensitization to the hapten diphenylcyclopropenone (DPC). These receptors all stem from a man aged 35 to 55 with alopecia areata. Some clones in this sample may be carry-over from other donors' samples.

This clonotype was counted between two and nine times. V is TRBV7-2 and J is TRBJ2-5; D is possibly TRBD2 (6 bases). V was trimmed by 3 bases and J by 3 bases, leaving 14 bases between them. The CDR3 is made up of 15 amino acids. Germline V gene sequence: CDR1 SGHTA, CDR2 FQGNSA. The DNA of the CDR3 is TGTGCCAGCAGCTTGGGTAGCGGCTATGAAGAGACCCAGTACTTC. This translates into CASSLGSGYEETQYF.

This clonotype has a handful of counts. V gene TRBV20-1 combines with J gene TRBJ2-1, with TRBD1 matching 10 bases. V shed 5 bases and J 7 bases; nucleotides not matched to a gene: 8. Germline values: CDR1 DFQATT, CDR2 SNEGSKA (reference sequence). This CDR3 region has 14 residues. The CDR3 nucleotides are TGCAGTGCTTATTCCCGGGACAGGGGTAATGAGCAGTTCTTC. Translation: CSAYSRDRGNEQFF.

The chain carries TRBV11-2 and TRBJ2-3, with TRBD1 matching over 10 bases. J was trimmed by 4 bases and V by 1 base; bases with no gene match: 8. Germline assignment: CDR1 SGHAT and CDR2 FQNNGV. This CDR3 is built from 17 residues. In nucleotides, the CDR3 is TGTGCCAGCAGCTTAGTTACCGGGACAGGGGTGGCAGATACGCAGTATTTT. This sequence encodes CASSLVTGTGVADTQYF.

This clonotype occurred a few times. The genes are TRBV7-3 and TRBJ2-2; 7 nucleotides line up with TRBD2. Trimming cost V 3 bases and J 6 bases; bases outside gene matches: 4. The CDR3 totals 14 residues. CDR1 and CDR2 from the germline V gene are SGHTA and FQGTGA. The CDR3 DNA follows: TGTGCCAGCAGCTTGAATAGCGGGTCCGGGGAGCTGTTTTTT. Its translation is CASSLNSGSGELFF.

The J gene is TRBJ2-5, the V gene TRBV7-9, with TRBD2 as a possible D gene (5 bases). This CDR3 is 16 amino acids long. The V end lost 1 base, the J end lost 4 bases, and 16 bases lay between the germline ends. Looked up from germline, CDR1 is SEHNR and CDR2 is FQNEAQ (reference sequence). The CDR3 loop is CASSLGRRTLGETQYF. The CDR3 DNA sequence: TGTGCCAGCAGCTTAGGGAGAAGGACTTTAGGAGAGACCCAGTACTTC.

This clonotype was seen many times. The gene calls are TRBV6-5 and TRBJ1-2; 7 positions agree with TRBD1. Germline V gene data show CDR1 as MNHEY and CDR2 as SVGAGI. Unmatched junction bases numbered 5, after V lost 8 bases and J lost 2 bases. The CDR3 runs 13 residues. CDR3 loop: CASRRDSNYGYTF. CDR3 coding DNA: TGTGCCAGCCGACGGGACAGCAACTATGGCTACACCTTC.

This clonotype was seen more than once but under ten times. This rearrangement joins TRBV12-3 or TRBV12-4 to TRBJ1-1; D unclear. Trimming took 2 bases from V and 6 from J, leaving 10 bases between them. This CDR3 region has 13 residues. In DNA form, the CDR3 reads TGTGCCAGCAGTTTAATAGGATCTGCTGAAGCTTTCTTT. Translation: CASSLIGSAEAFF.

The CDR3 DNA reads as TGTGCCAGCAGTTTATATCAGGGAAGCACAGATACGCAGTATTTT. It codes for CASSLYQGSTDTQYF. The chain combines TRBV12-3 or TRBV12-4 with TRBJ2-3; D is perhaps TRBD1 (5 bases). CDR3 length: 15 residues. Trimming removed 2 bases at V and 0 bases at J, with 9 bases between.

This clonotype was recorded a few times. The chain combines TRBV6-2 or TRBV6-3 with TRBJ1-5; D uncertain. In germline, CDR1 is MNHEY, CDR2 SVGEGT. V lost 8 bases and J lost 7, with 9 bases in between. CDR3 length: 11 amino acids. The CDR3 region is CASGLVQPQHF. The CDR3, as DNA: TGTGCCAGCGGATTGGTGCAGCCCCAGCATTTT.